This T cell receptor beta chain was recorded in a study of cytomegalovirus exposure and HLA in healthy donors. Overall study context: The 120 or so validation repertoires were reported in a later analysis to have been generated on the same platform as the roughly 670 first-cohort repertoires. Broader study findings: According to a later analysis, TCR clusters from the first cohort tended to co-occur in the roughly 120 validation repertoires. In vitro data verified a few CMV-associated chains as specific for CMV antigens. The study flagged roughly 150 TCR beta chains as cytomegalovirus-associated.

About this clone itself: What it binds is not known.

The junction had 5 bases not matched to a gene; V was cut back by 5 bases and J by 6 bases. Germline values: CDR1 MNHEY, CDR2 SVGAGI. The CDR3 extends over 13 amino acids. TCRdb's copy holds only in-frame clones and misses some; the assay was immunoSEQ multiplex PCR. The sample records about 140,000 clones, approximately 84% being singletons. The TCR comes from a woman in her 30s in good health and CMV-seronegative. Sequencing was performed on PBMCs. This sequence joins TRBV6-5 and TRBJ2-7, with 9 bases lining up with TRBD1. The CDR3: CASSRGQGGEQYF. In nucleotides, the CDR3 is TGTGCCAGCAGTCGGGGACAGGGTGGCGAGCAGTACTTC.